Listed below are T cell receptor beta chains from one sample, sequenced in a study of blood T cell repertoires in COVID-19. Sequenced by immunoSEQ multiplex PCR; TCRdb stores in-frame clones only, minus some. The repertoire holds 250,000 to 300,000 clones, with about nine tenths as singletons. Sequences were obtained from peripheral blood. These receptors all stem from a woman aged 30 to 39 with COVID-19, enrolled during active disease. Each CDR3 is given with its conserved first and last residue. The D gene is left open where the match is weak. Clone size appears in some rows only: once, few, many, or a class for an expanded clone.

j_call v_call clone_size d_call cdr3_aa cdr3_nt
TRBJ1-2 TRBV10-3 . . CAISGLGRDNYGYTF TGTGCCATCAGTGGTCTGGGGCGAGATAACTATGGCTACACCTTC
TRBJ1-2 TRBV19 . . CASSMVQNYGYTF TGTGCCAGTAGTATGGTACAGAACTATGGCTACACCTTC
TRBJ2-1 TRBV30 . . CACAPRLTNEQFF TGTGCCTGCGCTCCTAGACTTACCAATGAGCAGTTCTTC
TRBJ1-2 TRBV2 . . CASSREDNYGYTF TGTGCCAGCAGTCGGGAGGATAACTATGGCTACACCTTC
TRBJ2-2 TRBV18 . TRBD2 CASSPTGGLNTGELFF TGTGCCAGCTCACCGACGGGGGGGCTAAACACCGGGGAGCTGTTTTTT
TRBJ2-6 TRBV27 . . CASSKINSGANVLTF TGTGCCAGCAGCAAAATCAACTCTGGGGCCAACGTCCTGACTTTC
TRBJ2-3 TRBV4-2 . . CASSLPLGVPGTDTQYF TGTGCCAGCAGCCTTCCCCTCGGGGTACCGGGGACAGATACGCAGTATTTT
TRBJ2-7 TRBV5-1 . . CASSPNREGEQYF TGCGCCAGCAGCCCTAACAGGGAAGGCGAGCAGTACTTC
TRBJ2-3 TRBV2 few . CASVRRDSSTDTQYF TGTGCCAGCGTCCGGCGGGATTCTAGCACAGATACGCAGTATTTT
TRBJ2-3 TRBV5-1 . . CASSLTGTFTDTQYF TGCGCCAGCAGCTTAACCGGGACATTCACAGATACGCAGTATTTT
TRBJ1-1 TRBV6-6 . TRBD1 CASHRGMGTEAFF TGTGCCAGCCACAGGGGAATGGGCACTGAAGCTTTCTTT
TRBJ2-7 TRBV6-5 . TRBD2 CASVRRASGSYEQYF TGTGCCAGCGTCCGGCGGGCTAGCGGGAGTTACGAGCAGTACTTC
TRBJ2-7 TRBV25-1 . TRBD2 CASSETAGAYEQYF TGTGCCAGCAGTGAAACAGCGGGAGCATACGAGCAGTACTTC
TRBJ1-3 TRBV9 . TRBD1 CASSLGTAGNTIYF TGTGCCAGCAGCCTGGGGACAGCTGGAAACACCATATATTTT
TRBJ2-7 TRBV24-1 . . CATPGLAEQYF TGTGCCACCCCGGGACTGGCCGAGCAGTACTTC
TRBJ2-3 TRBV4-3 . . CASSQDRISAGAPDTQYF TGCGCCAGCAGCCAAGATAGAATTTCGGCGGGGGCCCCAGATACGCAGTATTTT
TRBJ2-7 TRBV6-5 few . CASRQDSSSFYEQYF TGTGCCAGCAGACAGGACAGTTCGTCTTTCTACGAGCAGTACTTC
TRBJ1-3 TRBV7-9 few TRBD1 CASSLQTMSDRGSGNTIYF TGTGCCAGCAGCTTACAGACCATGTCGGACAGGGGCTCTGGAAACACCATATATTTT
TRBJ1-1 TRBV30 . . CAWLNQGWANTEAFF TGTGCCTGGCTGAATCAGGGGTGGGCGAACACTGAAGCTTTCTTT
TRBJ1-2 TRBV6-5 . TRBD1 CASSSHGTGGFGYTF TGTGCCAGCAGTTCACACGGGACAGGGGGCTTCGGCTACACCTTC
TRBJ2-3 TRBV19 once . CASSLSAGAITDTQYF TGTGCCAGTAGTTTGTCCGCAGGGGCCATCACAGATACGCAGTATTTT
TRBJ2-2 TRBV20-1 few . CSASPGSNTGELFF TGCAGTGCTAGTCCGGGATCGAACACCGGGGAGCTGTTTTTT
TRBJ2-3 TRBV10-3 . TRBD1 CAIRGRTGTDTQYF TGTGCCATCAGAGGAAGGACAGGGACAGATACGCAGTATTTT
TRBJ1-6 TRBV28 once . CASSFWTADNSPLHF TGTGCCAGCAGTTTCTGGACAGCCGATAATTCACCCCTCCACTTT
TRBJ2-1 TRBV7-9 . . CASSSTGDQEQFF TGTGCCAGCAGCTCTACAGGCGACCAGGAGCAGTTCTTC
TRBJ2-3 TRBV9 . TRBD2 CASSRLAGQFTDTQYF TGTGCCAGCAGTCGACTAGCGGGCCAATTCACAGATACGCAGTATTTT
TRBJ2-3 TRBV5-5 . . CASSPAATDTQYF TGTGCCAGCAGCCCGGCGGCTACAGATACGCAGTATTTT
TRBJ2-5 TRBV9 . . CASSARLEETQYF TGTGCCAGCAGCGCTAGACTAGAAGAGACCCAGTACTTC
TRBJ2-4 TRBV19 . . CASSKGGLGKNIQYF TGTGCCAGTAGTAAAGGCGGGCTCGGCAAAAACATTCAGTACTTC
TRBJ2-5 TRBV10-3 . . CAISEGETRETQYF TGTGCCATCAGTGAGGGTGAGACCAGGGAGACCCAGTACTTC
TRBJ2-7 TRBV2 . . CASSRSSSNYEQYF TGTGCCAGCAGTCGGTCCTCAAGCAATTACGAGCAGTACTTC
TRBJ2-7 TRBV18 . TRBD1 CASSGTGRVGEQYF TGTGCCAGCTCGGGGACAGGGAGAGTTGGCGAGCAGTACTTC
TRBJ2-1 TRBV6-5 . TRBD2 CASSSLAGYNEQFF TGTGCCAGCAGTTCCCTAGCGGGGTACAATGAGCAGTTCTTC
TRBJ2-1 TRBV30 . TRBD1 CAWSTDRGANRNNEQFF TGTGCCTGGAGCACCGACAGGGGAGCTAACCGGAACAATGAGCAGTTCTTC
TRBJ2-4 TRBV7-9 . TRBD1 CASSSGQGASTKNIQYF TGTGCCAGCAGCTCCGGACAGGGAGCCTCTACCAAAAACATTCAGTACTTC
TRBJ2-4 TRBV2 few . CASSSQGDKNIQYF TGTGCCAGCAGTTCACAGGGAGACAAAAACATTCAGTACTTC
TRBJ1-5 TRBV2 . TRBD1 CASSDRVGGVQPQHF TGTGCCAGCAGTGATCGAGTAGGGGGCGTACAGCCCCAGCATTTT
TRBJ1-5 TRBV23-1 . . CATSRPQHF TGCGCCACCAGCAGGCCCCAGCATTTT
TRBJ1-6 TRBV28 . . CASSLITGPGRRSPLHF TGTGCCAGCAGTTTAATAACAGGCCCCGGGAGGAGATCACCCCTCCACTTT
TRBJ2-1 TRBV5-4 once . CASSKKWEDDNEQFF TGTGCCAGCAGCAAGAAGTGGGAGGACGACAATGAGCAGTTCTTC
TRBJ1-5 TRBV3-1/TRBV3-2 . . CASSRAGEGNQPQHF TGTGCCAGCAGCCGGGCAGGGGAGGGAAATCAGCCCCAGCATTTT
TRBJ2-1 TRBV4-1 . . CASSRAWGLANEQFF TGCGCCAGCAGCCGGGCCTGGGGGCTCGCCAATGAGCAGTTCTTC
TRBJ1-5 TRBV28 . TRBD1 CASTPPGTGNQPQHF TGTGCCAGCACCCCTCCGGGGACAGGCAATCAGCCCCAGCATTTT
TRBJ2-3 TRBV24-1 . TRBD2 CARGLAFPVDTQYF TGTGCCAGGGGACTAGCCTTCCCTGTGGATACGCAGTATTTT
TRBJ2-7 TRBV2 few TRBD2 CASSSPTLAGTSAKSYEQYF TGTGCCAGCAGTTCCCCAACTCTGGCTGGGACTAGCGCGAAATCCTACGAGCAGTACTTC
TRBJ2-1 TRBV30 . TRBD1 CAWATGSYNEQFF TGTGCCTGGGCGACAGGGTCCTACAATGAGCAGTTCTTC
TRBJ1-5 TRBV28 . . CASSSRSKPQHF TGTGCCAGCAGTTCCCGGTCGAAACCCCAGCATTTT
TRBJ2-1 TRBV5-1 . TRBD2 CASSLNQASGYNEQFF TGCGCCAGCAGCTTGAACCAGGCTAGCGGGTACAATGAGCAGTTCTTC
TRBJ1-5 TRBV6-4 . TRBD1 CASRTGGGQPQHF TGTGCCAGCAGAACAGGGGGCGGTCAGCCCCAGCATTTT
TRBJ2-3 TRBV6-5 . . CASSIGGGITDTQYF TGTGCCAGCAGTATAGGGGGTGGCATCACAGATACGCAGTATTTT
TRBJ1-6 TRBV28 few . CASSWPRDTYNSPLHF TGTGCCAGCAGTTGGCCCCGGGACACCTATAATTCACCCCTCCACTTT
TRBJ1-5 TRBV28 . . CASSFGRRGNQPQHF TGTGCCAGCAGTTTTGGCAGGCGGGGCAATCAGCCCCAGCATTTT
TRBJ2-4 TRBV6-5 . . CASSYTGYNIQYF TGTGCCAGCAGTTACACAGGGTACAACATTCAGTACTTC
TRBJ2-7 TRBV11-3 . TRBD1 CASSLGTGGHYEQYF TGTGCCAGCAGCTTAGGGACAGGGGGCCACTACGAGCAGTACTTC
TRBJ2-2 TRBV28 few TRBD1 CASSLSYSVYRGRFGELFF TGTGCCAGCAGTTTATCCTACTCGGTTTACAGGGGGCGCTTCGGGGAGCTGTTTTTT
TRBJ1-3 TRBV4-1 few . CASSQGAGASSGNTIYF TGCGCCAGCAGCCAAGGGGCAGGGGCCTCCTCTGGAAACACCATATATTTT
TRBJ2-7 TRBV28 . TRBD2 CASSRGTRFDEQYF TGTGCCAGCAGTCGCGGGACTAGATTCGACGAGCAGTACTTC
TRBJ2-1 TRBV25-1 . . CASSEGQGMINEQFF TGTGCCAGCAGTGAAGGGCAGGGAATGATCAATGAGCAGTTCTTC
TRBJ2-1 TRBV28 . . CASSLGWGDNEQFF TGTGCCAGCAGTCTCGGGTGGGGGGACAATGAGCAGTTCTTC